This T cell receptor (beta chain) was retrieved from a study of CD8+ T cells in alopecia areata. Turning to the study itself: Disease severity was quantified as SALT score of affected scalp area. Study findings and constraints: Tofacitinib did not eliminate many expanded lesional clones from scalp or blood. Across lesional scalp, and particularly alopecia totalis/universalis, clonality surpassed that of normal scalp.

Extraction of RNA preceded its reverse transcription into cDNA, which served as the sequencing template. The method was immunoSEQ multiplex PCR; TCRdb's version includes in-frame clones alone and lacks a portion of them. This sample yields around 210,000 clones, of which over 60% are seen a single time; around 4.3% belongs to the top ten. The CDR3 has 14 residues. Germline CDR1 SGHDT, CDR2 YYEEEE. V lost 3 bases and J 2 bases, leaving 12 bases between the germline ends. Regarding this clone: The antigen is unknown.

Documented treatment: oral pan-JAK inhibitor, 5-10 mg twice daily. The chain couples TRBV5-6 to TRBJ2-7, with D unresolved. The receptor comes from a human donor with alopecia areata. The sample here was CD4+ T cells sorted from blood, taken at week 4, from a patient treated with tofacitinib. CDR3 sequence: CASSYLGVTYEQYF. In DNA form, the CDR3 reads TGTGCCAGCAGCTACCTTGGGGTCACCTACGAGCAGTACTTC.